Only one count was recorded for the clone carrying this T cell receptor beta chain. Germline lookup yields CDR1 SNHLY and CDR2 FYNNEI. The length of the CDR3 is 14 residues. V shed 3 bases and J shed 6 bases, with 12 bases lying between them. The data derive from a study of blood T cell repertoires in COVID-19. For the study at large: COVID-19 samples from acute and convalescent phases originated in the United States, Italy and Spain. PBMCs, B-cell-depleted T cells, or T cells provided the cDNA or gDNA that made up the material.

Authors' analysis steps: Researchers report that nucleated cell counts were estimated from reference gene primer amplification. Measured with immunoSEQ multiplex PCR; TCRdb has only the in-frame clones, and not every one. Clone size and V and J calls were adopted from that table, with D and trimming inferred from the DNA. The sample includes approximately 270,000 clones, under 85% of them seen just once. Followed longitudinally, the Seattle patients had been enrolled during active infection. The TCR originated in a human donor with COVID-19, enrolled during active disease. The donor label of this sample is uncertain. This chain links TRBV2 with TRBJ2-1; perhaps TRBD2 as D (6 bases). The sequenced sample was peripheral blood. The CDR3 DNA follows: TGTGCCAGCAGTGATAGCACTAGCCCCAATGAGCAGTTCTTC. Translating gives CASSDSTSPNEQFF.